A single sample is the source of the 13 T cell receptor beta chains below, sequenced in a study of control samples from healthy donors and cancer patients. The data were produced by immunoSEQ multiplex PCR, yet TCRdb's version contains in-frame clones alone and is incomplete. Here the sample spans 150,000 to 200,000 clones, 88% being singletons. The sequencing input was blood. The receptor source for this set is a woman aged 25 to 39 in good health.

Only a few counts were recorded for this clone. This rearrangement joins TRBV9 to TRBJ1-6; tentatively, D is TRBD1 (6 bases). V was trimmed by 4 bases and J by 7 bases, leaving 15 bases between them. This CDR3 is 15 amino acids long. Germline loops: CDR1 SGDLS, CDR2 YYNGEE. The CDR3 region is CASSLRGPRNSPLHF. Here the CDR3 DNA reads TGTGCCAGCAGCCTCAGGGGACCAAGGAATTCACCCCTCCACTTT.

V usage is TRBV3-1 (or the pseudogene TRBV3-2) and J usage is TRBJ2-2; D might be TRBD1 (7 bases). CDR1 and CDR2 from the germline V gene are LGHDT and YNNKEL (reference sequence). CDR3 length equals 15 residues. Trimming stripped 7 bases from V and 2 bases from J, with 14 bases between. The CDR3: CASIGGGLNTGELFF. CDR3 nucleotides: TGTGCCAGCATTGGAGGGGGCCTAAACACCGGGGAGCTGTTTTTT.

This clone has only a few counts. This sequence joins TRBV6-1 and TRBJ1-5; no reliable D call. V shed 4 bases and J shed 4 bases, with 17 bases lying between them. The germline CDR1 and CDR2 sequences are MNHNS and SASEGT. The CDR3 is 16 amino acids. The CDR3 protein is CASSVRTDRSNQPQHF. In DNA form, the CDR3 reads TGTGCCAGCAGTGTTCGAACGGACCGTTCGAATCAGCCCCAGCATTTT.

This clone has a single count. This chain joins TRBV24-1 and TRBJ2-4; no firm D call. Germline V gene lookup returns CDR1 KGHDR and CDR2 SFDVKD. The CDR3 has 14 amino acids. Between the trimmed V and J ends, which lost 4 bases and 6 bases, there was a span of 12 bases. The CDR3 region is CATSDRTERNIQYF. The CDR3 DNA sequence: TGTGCCACCAGTGACCGCACGGAGCGAAACATTCAGTACTTC.

This chain joins TRBV21-1 and TRBJ1-4. TRBV21-1 is deemed a pseudogene. The CDR3 length is 13 residues. The CDR3 DNA reads as TGTGCCAGCAAAGGAGGGACGGATGAAAAACTGTTTTTT. Translating gives CASKGGTDEKLFF.

This chain links TRBV2 with TRBJ1-1, with D perhaps TRBD1 (5 bases). Per germline, CDR1 SNHLY and CDR2 FYNNEI. The V gene lost 10 bases and the J gene lost 7 bases, with 25 bases spanning the gap. This CDR3 is 15 amino acids long. CDR3 in DNA: TGTGCCATCCCTAAGAGTGGGGCAGAATCGCGTGAAGCTTTCTTT. This gives the protein CAIPKSGAESREAFF.

V usage is TRBV7-2 and J usage is TRBJ1-5; D possibly corresponds to TRBD1 (5 bases). Germline V gene data show CDR1 as SGHTA and CDR2 as FQGNSA. The CDR3 is 15 residues long. V shed 1 base and J shed 1 base, with 8 bases lying between them. The CDR3 spells CASSLDGGSNQPQHF. CDR3 DNA: TGTGCCAGCAGCTTAGACGGGGGAAGCAATCAGCCCCAGCATTTT.

A note on this clone: This could be a read error, since a much larger clone is one nucleotide away. The chain carries TRBV12-3 or TRBV12-4 and TRBJ2-7; 7 nucleotides line up with TRBD2. The CDR3 has 13 residues. Losses at the gene ends were 6 bases for V and 0 bases for J; bases not matched to a gene: 2. In DNA, the CDR3 is TGTGCCAGCAGCCGGGACTACTCCTACGAGCAGTACTTC. Protein product: CASSRDYSYEQYF.

The chain recombines TRBV29-1 with TRBJ1-2; no firm D call. The V gene's germline CDR1 is SQVTM and CDR2 ANQGSEA. There are 11 residues in the CDR3. Trimming removed 0 bases at V and 6 bases at J, with 5 bases between. Written as DNA, the CDR3 is TGCAGCGTTGAAGACGGCGATGGCTACACCTTC. Its translation: CSVEDGDGYTF.

The V and J genes are TRBV4-1 and TRBJ2-3, with TRBD1 matching over 8 bases. V trimming: 5 bases; J trimming: 4 bases; junction bases outside the gene matches: 17. Looked up from germline, CDR1 is MGHRA and CDR2 is YSYEKL. This CDR3 has 18 residues. The CDR3 nucleotides read TGCGCCAGCAGCTCGGAAAAGGGAGGACAGGGTTCTCCAGATACGCAGTATTTT. Translation gives CASSSEKGGQGSPDTQYF.

The chain joins TRBV27 to TRBJ2-1, with D unresolved. Trimming pared 2 bases from V and 8 bases from J, leaving 13 bases between. There are 14 residues in the CDR3. CDR1 and CDR2 from the germline V gene are MNHEY and SMNVEV (reference sequence). The CDR3 DNA reads TGTGCCAGCAGTTTAGGAAGCTCCCCGGATGAGCAGTTCTTC. Translation gives CASSLGSSPDEQFF.

V gene TRBV27 combines with J gene TRBJ2-7; 9 bases are shared with TRBD2. This CDR3 contains 15 residues. Germline V lookup: CDR1 MNHEY, CDR2 SMNVEV (reference sequence). V trimming: 3 bases; J trimming: 4 bases; junction bases outside the gene matches: 7. Here the CDR3 reads CASSFRGAGGYEQYV. In DNA, the CDR3 is TGTGCCAGCAGTTTTAGAGGGGCGGGGGGGTACGAGCAGTACGTC.

As regards this clone: Additional DNA sequences in this sample encode the identical CDR3. This chain joins TRBV24-1 and TRBJ1-5; D is unresolved. Germline-derived CDR1 and CDR2 are KGHDR and SFDVKD. Deletions cut 4 bases from V and 4 bases from J, with 4 bases between. There are 12 residues in the CDR3. The CDR3 region is CATSDSNQPQHF. The CDR3, as DNA: TGTGCCACCAGTGACAGTAATCAGCCCCAGCATTTT.